The present entry profiles one T cell receptor beta chain with its context. Germline loops: CDR1 SNHLY, CDR2 FYNNEI. CDR3 length: 14 residues. Trimming took off 7 bases at V and 2 bases at J, with 11 bases between the two ends. Seattle researchers signed up patients amid active infection and tracked them longitudinally. The data derive from a study of blood T cell repertoires in COVID-19. Study summary: Sites in the United States, Italy and Spain provided acute and convalescent COVID-19 samples. PBMCs, B-cell-depleted T cells, or T cells provided the cDNA or gDNA that made up the material.

The method was immunoSEQ multiplex PCR; TCRdb's version includes in-frame clones alone and lacks a portion of them. In the table there are fewer than 600,000 clones, 85% to 90% of which are singletons. The rearrangement uses TRBV2 and TRBJ2-2, with D maybe TRBD2 (5 bases). This receptor was identified in a man aged 18 to 29 with COVID-19, enrolled during active disease. The sample was peripheral blood. The chain's CDR3 is CASTGLLNTGELFF. The CDR3, as DNA: TGTGCCAGCACCGGACTGCTAAACACCGGGGAGCTGTTTTTT.